The rows below give T cell receptor beta chains drawn from one sample of a study of PD-1 blockade in mismatch repair-deficient tumors. The method was immunoSEQ multiplex PCR; TCRdb's version includes in-frame clones alone and lacks a portion of them. The table includes roughly 130,000 clones, about nine tenths detected once. Sequenced material: peripheral blood, taken approximately 70 weeks after starting pembrolizumab. The receptors originated from an adult with mismatch repair-deficient cancer. The CDR3 runs from the conserved cysteine through the conserved F or W. Fields, in order: V gene, D gene, clone size, J gene, CDR3 DNA, CDR3 protein. The D gene is left open where the match is weak. Size values are once, few and many counts, or a class for expanded clones, and some rows have none.

TRBV14	NA	NA	TRBJ2-5	TGTGCCAGCAGCCAACTTCGGGACTCTGTAAGGGAGACCCAGTACTTC	CASSQLRDSVRETQYF
TRBV7-2	NA	NA	TRBJ2-1	TGTGCCAGCAGCCCCAATGTTGAGCAGTTCTTC	CASSPNVEQFF
TRBV2	NA	NA	TRBJ2-1	TGTGCCAGCAGTCCCCAAGGCCCCTACAATGAGCAGTTCTTC	CASSPQGPYNEQFF
TRBV6-4	NA	NA	TRBJ2-6	TGTGCCAGCAGTGACTCGCACTCTGGGGCCAACGTCCTGACTTTC	CASSDSHSGANVLTF
TRBV7-9	NA	NA	TRBJ2-3	TGTGCCAGCAGCTTGTGGGGGATTGGCACAGATACGCAGTATTTT	CASSLWGIGTDTQYF
TRBV28	NA	once	TRBJ2-7	TGTGCCAGCAGGATTCGTCCAGGGACCTACGAGCAGTACTTC	CASRIRPGTYEQYF
TRBV2	NA	once	TRBJ2-5	TGTGCCAGCCAGCCCGGCCCTGGGGGACAAGAGACCCAGTACTTC	CASQPGPGGQETQYF
TRBV11-2	TRBD2	once	TRBJ2-2	TGTGCCAGCAGGTTAGCGGGACTGAACACCGGGGAGCTGTTTTTT	CASRLAGLNTGELFF
TRBV5-4	NA	NA	TRBJ2-3	TGTGCCAGCAGCTTGGATCCGAGCACAGATACGCAGTATTTT	CASSLDPSTDTQYF
TRBV11-3	TRBD2	NA	TRBJ2-7	TGTGCCAGCAGCCCCAGACTAGCCCCCTACGAGCAGTACTTC	CASSPRLAPYEQYF
TRBV4-1	NA	NA	TRBJ1-5	TGCGCCAGCAGCGCTCAGGGGATGGGCAATCAGCCCCAGCATTTT	CASSAQGMGNQPQHF
TRBV4-3	NA	NA	TRBJ2-1	TGCGCCAGCAGCCAAGATCTGGGGAGCTCCTACAATGAGCAGTTCTTC	CASSQDLGSSYNEQFF
TRBV7-9	NA	NA	TRBJ2-5	TGTGCCAGCAGCTTAGGGGGGAGGGAGACCCAGTACTTC	CASSLGGRETQYF
TRBV5-8	TRBD2	NA	TRBJ2-3	TGTGCCAGCAGGGCCGGGACTAGCGGCTTAGTTAGCACAGATACGCAGTATTTT	CASRAGTSGLVSTDTQYF
TRBV11-2	NA	once	TRBJ2-6	TGTGCCAGCAGCTCCCGGGTGATAGTGGCCAACGTCCTGACTTTC	CASSSRVIVANVLTF
TRBV2	TRBD1	NA	TRBJ2-4	TGTGCCAGCAGGACCCCAGGGGGCGCAAAGTATCGAACCCTAGCCAAAAACATTCAGTACTTC	CASRTPGGAKYRTLAKNIQYF
TRBV9	NA	NA	TRBJ2-7	TGTGCCAGCAGCGTAGGGGGGGCAGGGACCTACGAGCAGTACTTC	CASSVGGAGTYEQYF
TRBV6-5	NA	NA	TRBJ2-1	TGTGCCAGCAGTTCCAACCAGGGCGGGCAGTTCTTC	CASSSNQGGQFF
TRBV2	TRBD2	NA	TRBJ2-3	TGTGCCAGCAGTGAATACCTAGCGGGAGCAGATACGCAGTATTTT	CASSEYLAGADTQYF
TRBV5-6	TRBD1	NA	TRBJ2-7	TGTGCCAGCAGCTTTTTGACAGGGCCCCAACCCGAGCAGTACTTC	CASSFLTGPQPEQYF
TRBV5-5	NA	NA	TRBJ1-3	TGTGCCAGCAGCTTGGATCCAGGGGGAAACACCATATATTTT	CASSLDPGGNTIYF
TRBV4-3	NA	NA	TRBJ2-7	TGCGCCAGCAGCCAAGTGGGGTCGTCCTACGAGCAGTACTTC	CASSQVGSSYEQYF
TRBV13	TRBD1	NA	TRBJ2-1	TGTGCCAGCAGCCAACGGGACAGGGGTTTCAATGAGCAGTTCTTC	CASSQRDRGFNEQFF
TRBV11-3	NA	NA	TRBJ2-5	TGTGCCAGCAGCGCACGACAGGAGTTAACCCAAGAGACCCAGTACTTC	CASSARQELTQETQYF
TRBV9	NA	once	TRBJ2-1	TGTGCCAGCAGCGTAGGATTGGACAATGAGCAGTTCTTC	CASSVGLDNEQFF
TRBV4-1	NA	few	TRBJ1-5	TGCGCCAGCAGCCAAGGTAGTGAAAACAGGTCCCAGCCCCAGCATTTT	CASSQGSENRSQPQHF
TRBV4-3	TRBD2	NA	TRBJ2-3	TGCGCCAGCAGCCAAGGAGCGGGGCTCACAGATACGCAGTATTTT	CASSQGAGLTDTQYF
TRBV14	NA	NA	TRBJ2-6	TGTGCCAGCAGCCAGTATTCGGGGCATCGTAACGTCCTGACTTTC	CASSQYSGHRNVLTF
TRBV4-2	TRBD1	NA	TRBJ2-7	TGTGCCAGCAGCCAGGTAAATTACAGGGGGGCCTCCTACGAGCAGTACTTC	CASSQVNYRGASYEQYF
TRBV4-1	NA	NA	TRBJ2-3	TGCGCCAGCAGCCAAGAGGGGAGTGGCACAGATACGCAGTATTTT	CASSQEGSGTDTQYF
TRBV27	NA	NA	TRBJ2-5	TGTGCCAGCAGTCGGGACCCCATGGGGACCCAGTACTTC	CASSRDPMGTQYF
TRBV5-1	NA	once	TRBJ2-1	TGCGCCAGCAGCTTGAGTCAGTTCTATGAGCAGTTCTTC	CASSLSQFYEQFF
TRBV29-1	TRBD2	NA	TRBJ2-5	TGCAGCGTGGGCGGGAGGCGCGAAGAGACCCAGTACTTC	CSVGGRREETQYF
TRBV7-6	TRBD1	NA	TRBJ2-3	TGTGCCAGCAGCTTAGCCGGGACAGGGGCATCAGATACGCAGTATTTT	CASSLAGTGASDTQYF
TRBV6-5	NA	NA	TRBJ2-7	TGTGCCAGCAGTTACTCGGAAGGGACGGACGAGCAGTACTTC	CASSYSEGTDEQYF
TRBV7-9	NA	once	TRBJ1-2	TGTGCCAGCAGTCCCGGGCTGGGTGGCTACACCTTC	CASSPGLGGYTF
TRBV23-1	NA	NA	TRBJ2-1	TGCGCCGACCTAGGGGCTAGTCTAAGCTCCTACAATGAGCAGTTCTTC	CADLGASLSSYNEQFF
TRBV29-1	TRBD1	once	TRBJ2-5	TGCAGCGCCGACGGGGTTCCCGAGCACCGGGACAGGGGGCCCGAGACCCAGTACTTC	CSADGVPEHRDRGPETQYF
TRBV29-1	NA	NA	TRBJ2-5	TGCAGCGCTACCATGTTCTCCCAAGAGACCCAGTACTTC	CSATMFSQETQYF
TRBV30	NA	NA	TRBJ2-6	TGTGCCTGGAGCCAGGGATCTGGGGCCAACGTCCTGACTTTC	CAWSQGSGANVLTF
TRBV10-3	TRBD1	NA	TRBJ2-7	TGTGCCATCAGTGAAGCTAGGGGACAGGGAAGCAACGAGCAGTACTTC	CAISEARGQGSNEQYF
TRBV10-3	TRBD1	NA	TRBJ1-1	TGTGCCATCAGTGGGGGGACAGAAAGAGGGTTTGAAGCTTTCTTT	CAISGGTERGFEAFF
TRBV28	NA	NA	TRBJ2-7	TGTGCCAGCAGTCCAGGACTCCGCTCCTACGAGCAGTACTTC	CASSPGLRSYEQYF
TRBV19	TRBD1	NA	TRBJ1-2	TGTGCCAGTAGTATCCGGACAGGGGTGTATGGCTACACCTTC	CASSIRTGVYGYTF
TRBV10-3	TRBD1	once	TRBJ2-7	TGTGCCATCAGGGCCCTTTCCGAGACAGGGTTATACGAGCAGTACTTC	CAIRALSETGLYEQYF
TRBV10-3	NA	once	TRBJ1-1	TGTGCCATCAGTGACTCTTTACAGGGTAAGGATGAAGCTTTCTTT	CAISDSLQGKDEAFF
TRBV9	NA	NA	TRBJ2-5	TGTGCCAGCAGCGTATCGGACCAAGAGACCCAGTACTTC	CASSVSDQETQYF
TRBV30	NA	once	TRBJ2-4	TGTGCCTGGACAAATTTAGCCAAAAACATTCAGTACTTC	CAWTNLAKNIQYF
TRBV6-6	NA	NA	TRBJ1-5	TGTGCCAGCGGCCCGGACGTGTTCCAGCCCCAGCATTTT	CASGPDVFQPQHF
TRBV18	TRBD1	few	TRBJ2-2	TGTGCCAGCTCAGACGACAGGGGTTCGACCGGGGAGCTGTTTTTT	CASSDDRGSTGELFF
TRBV7-9	TRBD1	NA	TRBJ2-1	TGTGCCAGCAGCAACCGGACAGGCGAGCAGTTCTTC	CASSNRTGEQFF
TRBV28	TRBD2	NA	TRBJ2-3	TGTGCCAGCCGATTATGGGGCCGACTAGCGGGAGTTCTAGATACGCAGTATTTT	CASRLWGRLAGVLDTQYF
TRBV30	TRBD1	NA	TRBJ2-7	TGTGCCTGGAGTGTATCCCGAACCTTTGGGGGACAGGGGGCGCATAACGAGCAGTACTTC	CAWSVSRTFGGQGAHNEQYF